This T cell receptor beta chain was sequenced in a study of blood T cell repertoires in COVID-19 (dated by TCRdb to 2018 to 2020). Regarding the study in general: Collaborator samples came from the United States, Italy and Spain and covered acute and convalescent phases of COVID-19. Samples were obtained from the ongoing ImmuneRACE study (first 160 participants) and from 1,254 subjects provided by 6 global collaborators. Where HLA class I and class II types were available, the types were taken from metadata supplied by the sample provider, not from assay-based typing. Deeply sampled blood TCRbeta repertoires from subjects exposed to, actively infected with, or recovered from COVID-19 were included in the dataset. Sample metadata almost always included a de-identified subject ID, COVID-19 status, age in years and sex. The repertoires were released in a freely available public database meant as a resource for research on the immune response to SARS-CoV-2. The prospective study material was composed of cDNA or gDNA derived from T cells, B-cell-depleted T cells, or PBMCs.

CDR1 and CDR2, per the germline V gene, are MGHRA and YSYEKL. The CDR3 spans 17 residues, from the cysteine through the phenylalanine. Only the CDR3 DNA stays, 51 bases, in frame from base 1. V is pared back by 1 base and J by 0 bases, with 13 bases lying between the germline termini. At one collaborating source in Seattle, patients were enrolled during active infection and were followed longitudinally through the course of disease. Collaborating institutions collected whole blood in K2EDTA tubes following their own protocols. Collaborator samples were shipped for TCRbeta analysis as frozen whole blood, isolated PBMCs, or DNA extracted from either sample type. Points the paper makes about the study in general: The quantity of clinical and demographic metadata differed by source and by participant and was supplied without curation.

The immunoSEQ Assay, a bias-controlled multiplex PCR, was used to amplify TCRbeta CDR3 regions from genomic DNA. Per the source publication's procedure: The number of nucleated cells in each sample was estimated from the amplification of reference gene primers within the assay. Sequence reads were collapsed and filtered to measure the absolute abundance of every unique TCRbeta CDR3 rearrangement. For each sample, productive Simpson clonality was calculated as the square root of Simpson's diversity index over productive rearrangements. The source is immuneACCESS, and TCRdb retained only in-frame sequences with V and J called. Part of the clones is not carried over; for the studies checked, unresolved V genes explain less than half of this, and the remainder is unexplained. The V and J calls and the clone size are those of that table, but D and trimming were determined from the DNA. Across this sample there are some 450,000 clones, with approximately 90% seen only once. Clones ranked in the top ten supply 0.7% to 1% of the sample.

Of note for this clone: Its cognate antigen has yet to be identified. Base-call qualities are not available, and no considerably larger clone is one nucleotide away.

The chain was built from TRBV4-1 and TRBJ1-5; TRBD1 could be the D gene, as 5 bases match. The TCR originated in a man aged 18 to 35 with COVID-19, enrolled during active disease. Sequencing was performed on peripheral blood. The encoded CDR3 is CASSQAPQGFSNQPQHF. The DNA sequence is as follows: TGCGCCAGCAGCCAAGCGCCCCAGGGATTTAGCAATCAGCCCCAGCATTTT.